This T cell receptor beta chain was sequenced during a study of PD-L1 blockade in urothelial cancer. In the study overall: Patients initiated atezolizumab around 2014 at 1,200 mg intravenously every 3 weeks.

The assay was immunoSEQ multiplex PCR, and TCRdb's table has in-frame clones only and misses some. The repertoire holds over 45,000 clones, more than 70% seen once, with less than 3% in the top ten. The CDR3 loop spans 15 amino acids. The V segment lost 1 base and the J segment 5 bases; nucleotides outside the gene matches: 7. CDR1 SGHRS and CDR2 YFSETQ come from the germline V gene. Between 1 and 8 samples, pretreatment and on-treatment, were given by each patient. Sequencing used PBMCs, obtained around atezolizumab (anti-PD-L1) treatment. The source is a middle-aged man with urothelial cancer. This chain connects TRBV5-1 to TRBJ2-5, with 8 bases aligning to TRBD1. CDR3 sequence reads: CASSLLQGVKETQYF. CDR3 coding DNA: TGCGCCAGCAGCTTGTTACAGGGGGTTAAGGAGACCCAGTACTTC.